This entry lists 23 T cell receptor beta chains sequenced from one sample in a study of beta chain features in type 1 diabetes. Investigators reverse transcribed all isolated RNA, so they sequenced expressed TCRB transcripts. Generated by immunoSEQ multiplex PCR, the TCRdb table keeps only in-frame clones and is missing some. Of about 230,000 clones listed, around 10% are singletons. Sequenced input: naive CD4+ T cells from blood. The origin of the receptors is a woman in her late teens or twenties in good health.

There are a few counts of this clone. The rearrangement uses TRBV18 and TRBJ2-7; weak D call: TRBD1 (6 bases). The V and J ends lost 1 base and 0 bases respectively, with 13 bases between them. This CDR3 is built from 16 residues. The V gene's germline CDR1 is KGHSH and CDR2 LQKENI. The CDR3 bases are TGTGCCAGCTCACCACGGGACAAGGGTAACTCCTACGAGCAGTACTTC. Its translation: CASSPRDKGNSYEQYF.

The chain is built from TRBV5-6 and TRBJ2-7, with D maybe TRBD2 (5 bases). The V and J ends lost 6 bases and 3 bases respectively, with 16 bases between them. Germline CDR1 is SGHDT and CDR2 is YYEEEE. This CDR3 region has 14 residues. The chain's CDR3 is CASKEDRQNYEQYF. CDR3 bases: TGTGCCAGCAAGGAGGACCGGCAAAACTACGAGCAGTACTTC.

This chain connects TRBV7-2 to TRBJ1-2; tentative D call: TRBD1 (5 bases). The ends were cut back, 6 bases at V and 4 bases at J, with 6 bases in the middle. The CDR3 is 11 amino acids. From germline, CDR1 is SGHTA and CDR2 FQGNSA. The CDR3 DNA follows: TGTGCCAGCAGTCAGGGCTATGGCTACACCTTC. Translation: CASSQGYGYTF.

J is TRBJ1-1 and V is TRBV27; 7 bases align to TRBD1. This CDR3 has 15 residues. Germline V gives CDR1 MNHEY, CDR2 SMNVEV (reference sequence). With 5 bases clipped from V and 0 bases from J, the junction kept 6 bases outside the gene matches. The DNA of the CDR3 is TGTGCCAGCAGTCTGACCGGGACAGTGAACACTGAAGCTTTCTTT. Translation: CASSLTGTVNTEAFF.

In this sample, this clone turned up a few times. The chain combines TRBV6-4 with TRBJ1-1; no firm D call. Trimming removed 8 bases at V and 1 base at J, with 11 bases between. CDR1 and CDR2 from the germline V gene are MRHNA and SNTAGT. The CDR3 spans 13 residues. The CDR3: CASSSVTNTEAFF. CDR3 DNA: TGTGCCAGCTCATCGGTCACGAACACTGAAGCTTTCTTT.

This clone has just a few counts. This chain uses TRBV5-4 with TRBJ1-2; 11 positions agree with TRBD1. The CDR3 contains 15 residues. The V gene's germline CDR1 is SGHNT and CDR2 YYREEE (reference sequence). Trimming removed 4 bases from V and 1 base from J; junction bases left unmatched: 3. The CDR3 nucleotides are TGTGCCAGCAGCCGAGGGACAGGGGGTAACTATGGCTACACCTTC. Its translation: CASSRGTGGNYGYTF.

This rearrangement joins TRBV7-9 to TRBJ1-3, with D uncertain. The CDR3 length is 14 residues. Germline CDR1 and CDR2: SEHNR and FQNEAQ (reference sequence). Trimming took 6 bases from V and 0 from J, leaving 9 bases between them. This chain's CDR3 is CASSLDTSGNTIYF. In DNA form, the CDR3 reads TGTGCCAGCAGTCTTGACACCTCTGGAAACACCATATATTTT.

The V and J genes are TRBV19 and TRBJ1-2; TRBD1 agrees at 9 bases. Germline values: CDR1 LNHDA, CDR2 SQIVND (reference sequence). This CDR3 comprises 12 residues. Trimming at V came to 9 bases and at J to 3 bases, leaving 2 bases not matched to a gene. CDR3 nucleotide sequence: TGTGCCAGCAGGGACAGGGACTATGGCTACACCTTC. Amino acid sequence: CASRDRDYGYTF.

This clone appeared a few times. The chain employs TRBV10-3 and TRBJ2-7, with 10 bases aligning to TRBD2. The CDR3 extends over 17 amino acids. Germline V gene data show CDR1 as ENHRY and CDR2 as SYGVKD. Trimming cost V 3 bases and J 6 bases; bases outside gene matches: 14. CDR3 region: CAISDGPSSGRPLEQYF. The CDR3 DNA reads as TGTGCCATCAGTGATGGGCCGTCTAGCGGGAGACCACTCGAGCAGTACTTC.

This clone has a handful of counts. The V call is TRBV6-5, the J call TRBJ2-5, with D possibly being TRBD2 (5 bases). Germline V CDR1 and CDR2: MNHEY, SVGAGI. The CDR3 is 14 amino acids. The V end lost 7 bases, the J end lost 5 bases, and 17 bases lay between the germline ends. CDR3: CASTEQTPGETQYF. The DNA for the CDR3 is TGTGCCAGCACCGAACAGACCCCGGGGGAGACCCAGTACTTC.

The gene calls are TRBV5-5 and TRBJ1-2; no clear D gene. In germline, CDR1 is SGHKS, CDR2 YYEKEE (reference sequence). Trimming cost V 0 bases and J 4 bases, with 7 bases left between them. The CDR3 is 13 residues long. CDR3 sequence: CASSLADSYGYTF. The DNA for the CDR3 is TGTGCCAGCAGCTTGGCAGATTCCTATGGCTACACCTTC.

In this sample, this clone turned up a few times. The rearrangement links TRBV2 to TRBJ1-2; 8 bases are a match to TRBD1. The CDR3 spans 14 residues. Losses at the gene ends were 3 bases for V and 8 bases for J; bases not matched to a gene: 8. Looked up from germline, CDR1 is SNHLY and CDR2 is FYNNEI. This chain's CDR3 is CASSDGQGNGGYTF. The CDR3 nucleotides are TGTGCCAGCAGTGATGGACAGGGAAATGGAGGCTACACCTTC.

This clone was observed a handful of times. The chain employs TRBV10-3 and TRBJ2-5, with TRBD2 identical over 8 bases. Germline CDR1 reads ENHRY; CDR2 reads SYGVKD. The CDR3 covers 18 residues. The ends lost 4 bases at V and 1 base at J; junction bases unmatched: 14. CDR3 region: CAISAAVLRAGGQETQYF. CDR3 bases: TGTGCCATCAGTGCGGCCGTCCTACGCGCGGGAGGCCAAGAGACCCAGTACTTC.

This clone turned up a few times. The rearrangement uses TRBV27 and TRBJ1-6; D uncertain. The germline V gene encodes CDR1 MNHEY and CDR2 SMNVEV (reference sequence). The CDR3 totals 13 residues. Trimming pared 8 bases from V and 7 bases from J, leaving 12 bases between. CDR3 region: CASGGNGNSPLHF. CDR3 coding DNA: TGTGCCAGCGGAGGTAACGGAAATTCACCCCTCCACTTT.

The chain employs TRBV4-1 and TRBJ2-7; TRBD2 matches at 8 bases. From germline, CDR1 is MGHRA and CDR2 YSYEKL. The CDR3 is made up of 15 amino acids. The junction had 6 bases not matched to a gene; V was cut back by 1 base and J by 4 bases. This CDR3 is CASSQGEREIYEQYF. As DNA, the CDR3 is TGCGCCAGCAGCCAAGGGGAGCGGGAGATTTACGAGCAGTACTTC.

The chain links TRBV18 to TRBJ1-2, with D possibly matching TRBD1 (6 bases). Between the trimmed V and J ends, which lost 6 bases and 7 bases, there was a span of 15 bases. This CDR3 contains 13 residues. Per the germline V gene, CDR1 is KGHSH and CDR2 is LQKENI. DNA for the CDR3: TGTGCCAGCTCTATAAAACAGGGTTCTGGCTACACCTTC. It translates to CASSIKQGSGYTF.

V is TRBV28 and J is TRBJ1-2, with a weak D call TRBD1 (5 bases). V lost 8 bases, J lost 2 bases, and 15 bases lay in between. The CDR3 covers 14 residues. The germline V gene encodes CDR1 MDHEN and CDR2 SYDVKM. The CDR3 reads CASPSSRGNYGYTF. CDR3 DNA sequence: TGTGCCAGCCCTTCATCCCGGGGGAACTATGGCTACACCTTC.

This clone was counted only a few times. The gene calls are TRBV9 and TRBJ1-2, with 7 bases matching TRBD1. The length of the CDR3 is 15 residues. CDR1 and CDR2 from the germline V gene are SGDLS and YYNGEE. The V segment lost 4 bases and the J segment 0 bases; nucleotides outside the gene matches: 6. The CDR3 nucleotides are TGTGCCAGCAGCCTCGGACAGGTCGCTAACTATGGCTACACCTTC. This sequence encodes CASSLGQVANYGYTF.

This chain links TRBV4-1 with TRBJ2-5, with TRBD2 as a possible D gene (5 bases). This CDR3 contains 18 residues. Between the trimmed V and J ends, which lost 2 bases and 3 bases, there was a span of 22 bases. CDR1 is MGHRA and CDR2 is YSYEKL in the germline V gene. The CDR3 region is CASSQLPRRTLEEETQYF. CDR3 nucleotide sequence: TGCGCCAGCAGCCAATTGCCAAGGAGGACTCTGGAGGAAGAGACCCAGTACTTC.

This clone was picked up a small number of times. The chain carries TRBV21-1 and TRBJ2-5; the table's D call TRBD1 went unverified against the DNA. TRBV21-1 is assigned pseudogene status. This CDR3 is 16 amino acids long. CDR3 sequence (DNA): TGTGCCAGCACAACAGGGGACCACCCTCAAATGGAGACCCAGTACTTC. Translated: CASTTGDHPQMETQYF.

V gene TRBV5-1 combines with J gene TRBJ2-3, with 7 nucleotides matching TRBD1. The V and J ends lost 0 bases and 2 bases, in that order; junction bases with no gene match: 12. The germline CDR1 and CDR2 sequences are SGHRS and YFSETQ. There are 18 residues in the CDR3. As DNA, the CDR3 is TGCGCCAGCAGCTTGGCCGGAGCCGGGACAGTGTACACAGATACGCAGTATTTT. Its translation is CASSLAGAGTVYTDTQYF. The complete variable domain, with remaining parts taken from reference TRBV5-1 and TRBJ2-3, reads KAGVTQTPRYLIKTRGQQVTLSCSPISGHRSVSWYQQTPGQGLQFLFEYFSETQRNKGNFPGRFSGRQFSNSRSEMNVSTLELGDSALYLCASSLAGAGTVYTDTQYFGPGTRLTVL.

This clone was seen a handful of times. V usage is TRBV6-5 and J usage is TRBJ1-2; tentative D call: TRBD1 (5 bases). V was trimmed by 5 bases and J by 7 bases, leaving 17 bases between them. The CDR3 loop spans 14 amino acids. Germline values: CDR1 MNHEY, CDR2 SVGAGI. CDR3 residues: CASSNGGMSGGYTF. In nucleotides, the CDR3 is TGTGCCAGCAGTAACGGGGGAATGAGTGGTGGCTACACCTTC.

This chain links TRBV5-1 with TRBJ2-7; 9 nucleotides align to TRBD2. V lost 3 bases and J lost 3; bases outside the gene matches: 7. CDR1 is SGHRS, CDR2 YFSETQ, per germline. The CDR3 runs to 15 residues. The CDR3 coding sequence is TGCGCCAGCAGCTCCTCTCCGACTAGCGGCTACGAGCAGTACTTC. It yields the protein CASSSSPTSGYEQYF.